The entry below describes one TCR beta chain. Its cognate antigen has yet to be identified. Nothing much larger sits one base from this clone, and base qualities are not available. From the cysteine through the phenylalanine, the CDR3 covers 14 amino acids. Just the 42-base CDR3 DNA is kept, in frame starting at base 1. The germline V gene specifies SGHVS as CDR1 and FQNEAQ as CDR2. From V the trimming removes 1 base and from J it removes 0 bases, while the gene matches leave 0 bases of the junction unaccounted for. Genomic DNA was isolated from the sorted cells so that the TCRbeta CDR3 region could be sequenced. TCRbeta CDR3 regions were sequenced using the immunoSEQ Assay. Drawn from immuneACCESS, this table holds only the in-frame rearrangements with V and J called that TCRdb kept. Clones are partly lost; checked studies trace under half to an unresolved V gene and leave the rest unexplained. Within this sample are tens of thousands of clones, with around 87% of them counted one time only. Jointly, the top ten make up around 1% of the sample.

The trial excluded patients who had a history of autoimmune disease or who were on systemic immunosuppression. Peripheral blood for TCR sequencing was collected from all dose cohorts at baseline, on cycle 4 day 1, and on cycle 7 day 1. Samples were obtained from an open-label, multicenter, first-in-human phase I dose-escalation trial of ivuxolimab. Adults with locally advanced or metastatic melanoma, renal cell carcinoma, hepatocellular carcinoma or head and neck squamous cell carcinoma were enrolled in the trial. Before TCR sequencing, CD4+ T cells and CD8+ T cells from peripheral blood were sorted into separate populations. This entry is derived from a study of OX40 agonist ivuxolimab in advanced cancers. Looking at the study overall: Ivuxolimab was a fully human IgG2 agonistic monoclonal antibody targeting the costimulatory receptor OX40 (CD134). Among the roughly 52 dose-escalation patients, around 20 had hepatocellular carcinoma, roughly 15 melanoma, 9 renal cell carcinoma and 9 head and neck cancer. Peripheral TCRbeta sequencing aimed to test whether ivuxolimab altered TCR sequence diversity and caused clonal T-cell expansion. In the dose-escalation cohort, more than 75% of patients were male, and the mean age was around 60 years, with a range of about 23 to 85. Partial responses occurred in three dose-escalation patients, of whom one had hepatocellular carcinoma and two had cutaneous melanoma. Patients were allowed to have had prior anti-PD-1, anti-PD-L1 or anti-CTLA-4 therapy, and around 41% of the dose-escalation patients had previously received checkpoint inhibitors. Intravenous ivuxolimab was administered to patients every 2 weeks at six dose levels: 0.01, 0.1, 0.3, 1.5, 3 and 10 mg/kg. The paper covers the monotherapy dose-escalation part of the phase I ivuxolimab trial, which included N ≈ 57 patients. What the research found in general, with its limitations: Low levels of normalized T-cell clonal expansion were also seen in some nonresponding patients. Which antigens the clonally expanded peripheral T cells were specific for was not determined. In partial responders in the 0.1-3.0 mg/kg groups, normalized peripheral clonal expansion was found to be among the lowest, especially among CD8+ T cells. After ivuxolimab, expanded clones were on average more numerous among CD8+ T cells than among CD4+ T cells. At doses of 0.1 to 3.0 mg/kg, clonal expansion of both CD4+ and CD8+ T cells in blood was seen between baseline and week 6.

The sequences come from CD4+ or CD8+ T cells sorted from blood, collected in a trial of the OX40 agonist ivuxolimab. The source of this sequence is an adult with an advanced solid tumor such as melanoma, head and neck, liver or kidney cancer. This receptor chain uses TRBV7-8 and TRBJ2-7; 7 bases in the junction line up with TRBD1. The CDR3 loop reads CASSLGDSSYEQYF. The nucleotide sequence reads TGTGCCAGCAGCTTAGGGGACAGCTCCTACGAGCAGTACTTC.